The 24 T cell receptor beta chains in this list originate from one sample, sequenced in a study of shared clonotypes between healthy human individuals. Naive CD8 isolation took CD45RO-negative cells positively selected for CCR7 and excluded terminally differentiated effector memory CD45RA+ cells. This table comes from immunoSEQ multiplex PCR, and its TCRdb copy is limited to in-frame clones, with some not included. This repertoire shows hundreds of thousands of clones, roughly 95% found once; its top ten account for around 0.097%. The sequenced sample was naive CD8+ T cells sorted from blood. The receptors were sampled from a woman aged 25-40 years in good health.

V and J are TRBV7-8 and TRBJ2-1; D ambiguous. Germline CDR1 and CDR2: SGHVS and FQNEAQ. The germline V and J ends were trimmed by 0 bases and 5 bases, with 5 bases remaining between them. The CDR3 runs 13 residues. The CDR3 sequence: CASSLAPDNEQFF. CDR3 nucleotides: TGTGCCAGCAGCTTAGCTCCGGACAATGAGCAGTTCTTC. Filled out from reference TRBV7-8 and TRBJ2-1, the complete variable domain reads GAGVSQSPRYKVAKRGQDVALRCDPISGHVSLFWYQQALGQGPEFLTYFQNEAQLDKSGLPSDRFFAERPEGSVSTLKIQRTQQEDSAVYLCASSLAPDNEQFFGPGTRLTVL.

The J gene is TRBJ2-2, the V gene TRBV28, with no clear D. The CDR3 is 17 amino acids. In germline, CDR1 is MDHEN, CDR2 SYDVKM. V gave up 4 bases and J gave up 1 base, with 16 bases separating them. This CDR3 reads CASSSPEINENTGELFF. The CDR3 nucleotides are TGTGCCAGCAGTTCGCCCGAAATCAATGAGAACACCGGGGAGCTGTTTTTT.

The chain combines TRBV28 with TRBJ2-1; TRBD2 is a possible D gene (6 bases). This CDR3 region has 13 residues. CDR1 and CDR2 (germline): MDHEN, SYDVKM. Trimming pared 8 bases from V and 9 bases from J, leaving 17 bases between. The CDR3 DNA reads TGTGCCAGCTGTCGGACGGGAGATGGTGAGCAGTTCTTC. Amino acids: CASCRTGDGEQFF.

The rearrangement links TRBV28 to TRBJ2-3; 11 nucleotides agree with TRBD2. After removal of 6 bases from V and 0 bases from J, the junction contained 5 bases not matched to a gene. The V gene's germline CDR1 is MDHEN and CDR2 SYDVKM. The CDR3 totals 16 residues. CDR3 sequence (DNA): TGTGCCAGCAGCCAGCTAGCGGGAGGAAGCACAGATACGCAGTATTTT. Protein product: CASSQLAGGSTDTQYF. Supplemented by reference TRBV28 and TRBJ2-3, the full variable domain reads DVKVTQSSRYLVKRTGEKVFLECVQDMDHENMFWYRQDPGLGLRLIYFSYDVKMKEKGDIPEGYSVSREKKERFSLILESASTNQTSMYLCASSQLAGGSTDTQYFGPGTRLTVL.

The J gene is TRBJ2-1, the V gene TRBV19; no clear D. In germline, CDR1 is LNHDA, CDR2 SQIVND (reference sequence). Trimming cost V 4 bases and J 7 bases, with 17 bases left between them. The CDR3 sequence is 15 residues long. The CDR3, as DNA: TGTGCCAGTAGTACCCACCCTAGGGAAAGGAATGAGCAGTTCTTC. Its protein is CASSTHPRERNEQFF.

The V call is TRBV28, the J call TRBJ2-7; TRBD1 matches at 7 bases. This CDR3 has 13 residues. Trimming cost V 3 bases and J 7 bases; bases outside gene matches: 6. Germline CDR1 MDHEN, CDR2 SYDVKM. Here the CDR3 reads CASSFKGAGEQYF. CDR3 DNA: TGTGCCAGCAGTTTCAAGGGGGCGGGTGAGCAGTACTTC.

The chain employs TRBV6-5 and TRBJ2-7; unclear D gene. The V end lost 0 bases, the J end lost 6 bases, and 9 bases lay between the germline ends. The CDR3 consists of 13 residues. Germline-derived CDR1 and CDR2 are MNHEY and SVGAGI. The CDR3 bases are TGTGCCAGCAGTTACTCGACTGGCTCCGAGCAGTACTTC. Its protein is CASSYSTGSEQYF.

The chain combines TRBV4-1 with TRBJ2-1, with a tentative D call TRBD1 (5 bases). Germline CDR1 MGHRA, CDR2 YSYEKL. This CDR3 spans 15 amino acids. Trimming left V 0 bases short and J 9 bases short, with 15 bases between. As DNA, the CDR3 is TGCGCCAGCAGCCAAGATCCCCGACTTAGGGGTGAGCAGTTCTTC. This encodes CASSQDPRLRGEQFF.

The chain employs TRBV28 and TRBJ2-7, with D possibly matching TRBD2 (6 bases). The V gene's germline CDR1 is MDHEN and CDR2 SYDVKM. The CDR3 runs to 15 residues. Between the trimmed V and J ends, which lost 5 bases and 0 bases, there was a span of 14 bases. DNA of the CDR3: TGTGCCAGCAGTCGGGACGCGGGGAGCTCCTACGAGCAGTACTTC. Its translation is CASSRDAGSSYEQYF.

The rearrangement links TRBV27 to TRBJ2-3, with D perhaps given as TRBD1 or TRBD2 (5 bases each). V was shortened by 4 bases and J by 8 bases, with 19 bases between the two germline ends. CDR1 and CDR2 (germline): MNHEY, SMNVEV (reference sequence). The CDR3 covers 15 residues. The CDR3 region has the DNA TGTGCCAGCAGTTCCCAGGGACCGAGCATCGGTACGCAGTATTTT. Translation gives CASSSQGPSIGTQYF.

The chain carries TRBV7-9 and TRBJ2-7, with D unclear. The CDR3 is made up of 14 amino acids. Germline V gene lookup returns CDR1 SEHNR and CDR2 FQNEAQ (reference sequence). V lost 4 bases and J lost 7, with 17 bases in between. CDR3 coding DNA: TGTGCCAGCAGCTCCGCCCTGGGGTGGGGAGAGCAGTACTTC. Its translation is CASSSALGWGEQYF.

The J gene is TRBJ1-5, the V gene TRBV28; possible D gene TRBD1, 5 bases. The V end was cut by 5 bases, the J end by 1 base, with 12 bases between. The V gene's germline CDR1 is MDHEN and CDR2 SYDVKM. CDR3 length: 15 residues. As DNA, the CDR3 is TGTGCCAGCAGTCGCAAACGGGACAGCAATCAGCCCCAGCATTTT. Translated: CASSRKRDSNQPQHF.

V and J are TRBV29-1 and TRBJ2-3, with D possibly being TRBD1 or TRBD2 (6 bases each). Germline-derived CDR1 and CDR2 are SQVTM and ANQGSEA. This CDR3 has 12 residues. Trimming cost V 7 bases and J 2 bases, with 10 bases left between them. The DNA for the CDR3 is TGCAGCGGTTGGGGGGCCACAGATACGCAGTATTTT. Protein sequence: CSGWGATDTQYF.

The rearrangement links TRBV2 to TRBJ1-1; tentative D call: TRBD1 (5 bases). The CDR3 has 14 residues. Per germline, CDR1 SNHLY and CDR2 FYNNEI. The ends were cut back, 8 bases at V and 0 bases at J, with 13 bases in the middle. The CDR3 spells CASEGSSMNTEAFF. Here the CDR3 DNA reads TGTGCCAGCGAGGGGAGCTCCATGAACACTGAAGCTTTCTTT.

V and J are TRBV7-9 and TRBJ1-5, with D unresolved. The germline V and J ends were trimmed by 1 base and 7 bases, with 5 bases remaining between them. Germline V CDR1 and CDR2: SEHNR, FQNEAQ (reference sequence). The CDR3 runs to 12 residues. The CDR3 bases are TGTGCCAGCAGCTTAGTAGGCCAGCCCCAGCATTTT. Its translation: CASSLVGQPQHF.

The chain couples TRBV5-6 to TRBJ2-7; D is uncertain. Trimming removed 1 base at V and 4 bases at J, with 6 bases between. This CDR3 has 12 amino acids. The germline V gene encodes CDR1 SGHDT and CDR2 YYEEEE. For the CDR3, the DNA is TGTGCCAGCAGCTTGTCAGAGTACGAGCAGTACTTC. Protein product: CASSLSEYEQYF.

The V call is TRBV10-1, the J call TRBJ1-1; no clear D gene. The CDR3 totals 16 residues. V was clipped by 1 base and J by 3 bases, with 15 bases between them. Germline CDR1 WNHNN, CDR2 SYGVQD (reference sequence). DNA for the CDR3: TGCGCCAGCAGTGAGTACGCGGTTCGGGCGGACACTGAAGCTTTCTTT. Encoded protein: CASSEYAVRADTEAFF.

The chain has TRBV19 and TRBJ2-3, with 9 positions matching TRBD1. The germline V gene encodes CDR1 LNHDA and CDR2 SQIVND (reference sequence). CDR3 length equals 16 residues. The V gene end was trimmed by 8 bases and the J gene end by 2 bases; junction bases not matched to a gene: 11. CDR3 sequence: CASCSVRDRATDTQYF. CDR3 nucleotide sequence: TGTGCCAGTTGTTCCGTCCGGGACAGGGCCACAGATACGCAGTATTTT. The full variable domain, its missing parts supplied by reference TRBV19 and TRBJ2-3, is DGGITQSPKYLFRKEGQNVTLSCEQNLNHDAMYWYRQDPGQGLRLIYYSQIVNDFQKGDIAEGYSVSREKKESFPLTVTSAQKNPTAFYLCASCSVRDRATDTQYFGPGTRLTVL.

This sequence joins TRBV4-2 and TRBJ2-1; D is possibly TRBD1 (6 bases). The CDR3 spans 16 residues. The V end lost 4 bases, the J end lost 1 base, and 14 bases lay between the germline ends. Germline-derived CDR1 and CDR2 are LGHNA and YNFKEQ. The CDR3, as DNA: TGTGCCAGCAGCCCCCGGACAGAGACATCCTACAATGAGCAGTTCTTC. It yields the protein CASSPRTETSYNEQFF.

The chain combines TRBV29-1 with TRBJ2-1; a possible D gene is TRBD2 (5 bases). In germline, CDR1 is SQVTM, CDR2 ANQGSEA. This CDR3 region has 13 residues. Trimming stripped 7 bases from V and 5 bases from J, with 15 bases between. In nucleotides, the CDR3 is TGCAGCGGACGGACTCCTGATGACAATGAGCAGTTCTTC. This gives the protein CSGRTPDDNEQFF.

The CDR3 DNA reads TGTGCCAGCAGCTTAGCGCTCCCAGGAAAATCTAGCACAGATACGCAGTATTTT. It encodes CASSLALPGKSSTDTQYF. The gene calls are TRBV7-8 and TRBJ2-3; D remains ambiguous. Germline V CDR1 and CDR2: SGHVS, FQNEAQ. This CDR3 has 18 amino acids. The V end was cut by 0 bases, the J end by 0 bases, with 16 bases between.

The V call is TRBV9, the J call TRBJ2-1; D may match TRBD1 or TRBD2 (5 bases each). The V end lost 0 bases, the J end lost 7 bases, and 23 bases lay between the germline ends. CDR3 length equals 18 residues. Germline lookup yields CDR1 SGDLS and CDR2 YYNGEE. Written as DNA, the CDR3 is TGTGCCAGCAGCGTAGACGTTCCGGGTCCGATCGAGGGGAATGAGCAGTTCTTC. Amino acid sequence: CASSVDVPGPIEGNEQFF.

The chain employs TRBV5-6 and TRBJ2-7; D remains ambiguous. Per the germline V gene, CDR1 is SGHDT and CDR2 is YYEEEE. Trimming removed 4 bases at V and 6 bases at J, with 14 bases between. The CDR3 is made up of 13 amino acids. CDR3 sequence reads: CASSGQVRPEQYF. The CDR3 DNA reads as TGTGCCAGCAGCGGCCAAGTTCGCCCCGAGCAGTACTTC.

This rearrangement joins TRBV9 to TRBJ1-2; weak D call: TRBD1 (5 bases). The CDR3 has 15 residues. Trimming took 0 bases from V and 0 from J, leaving 9 bases between them. Looked up from germline, CDR1 is SGDLS and CDR2 is YYNGEE. DNA of the CDR3: TGTGCCAGCAGCGTAGCGGGGGAAGCTAACTATGGCTACACCTTC. Encoded protein: CASSVAGEANYGYTF.